The present TCR beta chain was sequenced within a study of radiotherapy plus CTLA-4 blockade in lung cancer (dated by TCRdb to the late 2010s). Context from the whole study: Among the enrolled patients, approximately 17% had an objective response, and 31% reached disease control.

Receptors were amplified or captured by the immunoSEQ multiplex PCR assay. As stored in TCRdb, this immuneACCESS dataset retains in-frame rearrangements with V and J assigned. A fraction of the clones does not appear; measured against another copy, unresolved V genes explain less than half of the discrepancy, and the remainder lacks a known reason. The sample table holds some 73,000 clones, of which 84% were seen once. 0.65% to 0.85% of the sample comes from the top ten. To note about this clone: Its target antigen remains unknown. Within one base of it there is no much larger clone, and no base qualities were kept.

Per the germline V gene (reference sequence), LNHDA is the CDR1 and SQIVND is the CDR2. Between the V and J ends, shortened by 5 bases and 0 bases respectively, the junction contains 5 bases. The CDR3 measures 14 amino acids from cysteine to phenylalanine. Only the CDR3 region is kept as DNA, spanning 42 bases read in frame from base 1. The study evaluated CTLA-4 blockade (ipilimumab) given together with focal radiation therapy in patients who had chemo-refractory metastatic non-small-cell lung cancer. What the study reported, not specific to this receptor: Early dynamic changes in blood T cell clones, together with increased serum interferon-beta after radiation, were reported as the strongest predictors of response. After treatment with radiotherapy and ipilimumab, TCR clones that originated in tumors expanded in peripheral blood.

The chain is encoded by TRBV19 joined to TRBJ2-6; the D gene is unclear. The TCR was taken from a human donor with non-small cell lung cancer who had stable disease on radiotherapy plus ipilimumab. The sample consisted of peripheral blood, taken from a patient treated with radiotherapy plus ipilimumab. The DNA sequence reads TGTGCCAGTAGTGCCTACTCTGGGGCCAACGTCCTGACTTTC. Its protein is CASSAYSGANVLTF.